This T cell receptor beta chain was sequenced in a study of T cell responses to AZD1222 COVID-19 vaccine. Profiling relied on immunoSEQ multiplex PCR, and the TCRdb table lists in-frame clones only, not all of them. The sample carries about 82,000 clones, 80% to 90% recorded once. V was trimmed by 4 bases and J by 3 bases, leaving 13 bases between them. The CDR3 sequence is 14 residues long. Germline values: CDR1 SGDLS, CDR2 YYNGEE. The source of this sequence is an adult who received the AZD1222 COVID-19 vaccine. The rearrangement joins TRBV9 to TRBJ1-1; D not resolved. Sequencing was performed on peripheral blood, taken 28 days after the second AZD1222 dose. As DNA, the CDR3 is TGTGCCAGCAGCCTTTGGACCGAACACACTGAAGCTTTCTTT. The encoded protein is CASSLWTEHTEAFF.